These 2 T cell receptor delta chains originate from one sample sequenced in a study of gamma delta lymphoproliferative disorders and STAT genes. TCRdb re-called clones from the multiplex PCR reads via CATT. The sample has some 3,100 delta-chain clones, 1% to 1.5% seen once. Sequencing used genomic DNA taken from PBMCs of patients and controls. Sequenced input: blood. The receptors come from a human donor in good health.

This chain joins TRDV2 and TRDJ1; 11 bases line up with TRDD3. Germline assignment: CDR1 GEAIGNYY and CDR2 EKD. The CDR3 length is 16 residues. The ends lost 5 bases at V and 3 bases at J; junction bases unmatched: 10. CDR3 sequence (DNA): TGTGCCTGTGGAAAACTGGGGGATAAGGATGCCGATAAACTCATCTTT. Protein product: CACGKLGDKDADKLIF.

A note on this clone: The TCRdb protein, from a much larger clone, departs from this DNA's translation at residue 4, likely by read error; the protein shown derives from the DNA. The chain carries TRDV2 and TRDJ1; 11 positions match TRDD3. Germline CDR1 GEAIGNYY, CDR2 EKD. After removal of 5 bases from V and 8 bases from J, the junction contained 15 bases not matched to a gene. There are 16 residues in the CDR3. The CDR3 sequence: CACGRVGGGYASKLIF. In DNA, the CDR3 is TGTGCCTGTGGTCGTGTCGGTGGGGGATACGCGTCAAAACTCATCTTT.